Listed here is a single TCR beta chain. The data are from a study of shared T cell receptors in the human thymus. Profiled with immunoSEQ multiplex PCR; TCRdb holds only in-frame clones, not every one. Counted here are 540,000 or so clones, about four fifths occurring once; the ten biggest clones make up 0.013%. CDR3 size: 17 residues. Germline CDR1 and CDR2: MDHEN and SYDVKM. The V and J ends lost 4 bases and 1 base, in that order; junction bases with no gene match: 12. The same sample was also studied in work on human thymus T cells. That report adds: Having surgery to correct congenital heart defects, healthy Finnish infants acted as the donors. Corrective cardiac operations yielded the resected thymus tissue. Unrelated individuals had highly overlapping thymic repertoires, as reported in related research.

The receptor was isolated from a boy in the first two years of life with a congenital heart defect. The sample taken for sequencing was thymocytes. The J gene is TRBJ1-2, the V gene TRBV28; TRBD1 matches 7 bases. The CDR3 protein is CASSSYLGTEVNYGYTF. CDR3 sequence (DNA): TGTGCCAGCAGTTCCTACCTTGGGACAGAAGTTAACTATGGCTACACCTTC.